The source of this TCR beta chain is a study of human T cells and chemical hapten exposure. Indicated time point: pre-sensitization, week 0. Documented treatment: therapeutic diphenylcyclopropenone sensitization with weekly scalp DPC. TCRdb analysed the RACE reads with MiXCR anew, one entry per CDR3 protein. The table includes about 120,000 distinct CDR3 sequences, roughly 13% detected once. This clonotype was picked up a small number of times. The V gene end was trimmed by 5 bases and the J gene end by 5 bases; junction bases not matched to a gene: 11. The CDR3 is 14 residues long. Per the germline V gene, CDR1 is DFQATT and CDR2 is SNEGSKA (reference sequence).

The clonotype was recovered from a woman aged 18-29 years with alopecia areata. Some clones in this sample may be carry-over from other donors' samples. The V call is TRBV20-1, the J call TRBJ2-5; 7 bases are a match to TRBD2. The sample was whole blood, taken in connection with sensitization to the hapten diphenylcyclopropenone (DPC). The CDR3 nucleotides are TGCAGTGCTCGCCCTAGGACTAGTGCCGAGACCCAGTACTTC. Translating gives CSARPRTSAETQYF.